One T cell receptor beta chain is described in this entry. Its antigen is unidentified. The sample comes from a study of CD8+CD57+ T cells in acquired aplastic anemia. Study information: 3.2 ug was the average amount of DNA from sorted CD4+ and CD8+ cells. Approximately 11 million reads were obtained on average for healthy donor CD4+ cells. Overall study findings and caveats: Patient and control CD8+ Simpson's diversity was not significantly different. There were twenty-nine CD8+ CDR3 sequences that occurred in both patients and controls.

Researchers used genomic DNA as the template to profile TCR beta VDJ and CDR3. TCRdb reprocessed the reads with MiXCR, giving one entry per CDR3 protein. The profile covers about 110,000 distinct CDR3 sequences, with less than 65% appearing a single time and around a third taken by the ten largest. This clonotype was sampled from a human donor in good health, serving as a control. The sequenced sample consisted of sorted CD4+, CD8+, or CD8+CD57+ T cells (not recorded which) from PBMCs.

The CDR3 DNA is TGCAGTGCTAGGCGGGACAGGGGATCCTACGAGCAGTACTTC. Its translation: CSARRDRGSYEQYF. The chain employs TRBV29-1 and TRBJ2-7, with 10 bases fitting TRBD1. Germline values: CDR1 SQVTM, CDR2 ANQGSEA. The CDR3 runs 14 residues.